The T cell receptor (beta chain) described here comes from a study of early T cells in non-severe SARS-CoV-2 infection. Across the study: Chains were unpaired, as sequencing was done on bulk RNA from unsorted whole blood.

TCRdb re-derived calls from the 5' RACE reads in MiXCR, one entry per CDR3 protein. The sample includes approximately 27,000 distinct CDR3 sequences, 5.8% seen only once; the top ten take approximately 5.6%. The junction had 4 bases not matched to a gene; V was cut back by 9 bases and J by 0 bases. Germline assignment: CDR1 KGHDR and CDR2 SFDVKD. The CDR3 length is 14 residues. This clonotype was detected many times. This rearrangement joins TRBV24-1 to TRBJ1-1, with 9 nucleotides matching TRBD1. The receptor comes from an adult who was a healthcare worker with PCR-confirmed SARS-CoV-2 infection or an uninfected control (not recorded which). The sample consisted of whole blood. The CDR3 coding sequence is TGTGCCACCTCCACAGGGGGCCTGAACACTGAAGCTTTCTTT. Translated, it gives CATSTGGLNTEAFF.